A selection of T cell receptor beta chains follows, all from one sample in a study of T cell changes during pregnancy in multiple sclerosis. The method was immunoSEQ multiplex PCR; TCRdb's version includes in-frame clones alone and lacks a portion of them. The sample lists tens of thousands of clones; about nine tenths were seen once. Here the sequenced sample was peripheral blood, taken in the second trimester of pregnancy. The receptors derive from a female donor in good health, enrolled as a control in a pregnancy study. Each CDR3 is given with its conserved first and last residue. Each record gives: J gene, clone size, D gene, V gene, CDR3 length, CDR3 DNA, CDR3 protein. D genes are given only for firm matches. Not every row has a clone size; where given, it reads once, few, many or a size class.

TRBJ1-2	.	.	TRBV11-2	16	TGTGCCAGCAGCTTAGGTGTAGGGGGGGGAGCGCTTGGCTACACCTTC	CASSLGVGGGALGYTF
TRBJ1-2	.	.	TRBV10-3	13	TGTGCCATCAGTCTAAAGAGCCTCTATGGCTACACCTTC	CAISLKSLYGYTF
TRBJ1-2	.	.	TRBV30	11	TGTGCCTGGGGGCGTGTCGGTGGCTACACCTTC	CAWGRVGGYTF
TRBJ2-7	once	TRBD2	TRBV19	15	TGTGCCAGTAGTATTTTGGCGGGGGGAGGTTACGAGCAGTACTTC	CASSILAGGGYEQYF
TRBJ1-6	.	TRBD1	TRBV27	14	TGTGCCAGCAGTTTGACAGGGAACGGTTCACCCCTCCACTTT	CASSLTGNGSPLHF
TRBJ1-5	few	TRBD1	TRBV2	15	TGTGCCAGCCGGGGACAGGGATTATTGAATCAGCCCCAGCATTTT	CASRGQGLLNQPQHF
TRBJ2-7	.	.	TRBV5-8	11	TGTGCCAGCAGCTACGCCAGCGAGCAGTACTTC	CASSYASEQYF
TRBJ2-3	.	TRBD2	TRBV6-1	15	TGTGCCAGCAGTGATTGGACTAGCGGCACAGATACGCAGTATTTT	CASSDWTSGTDTQYF
TRBJ1-2	.	.	TRBV19	13	TGTGCCAGTAGTAGGGGGGGGAACTATGGCTACACCTTC	CASSRGGNYGYTF
TRBJ2-5	.	TRBD2	TRBV28	15	TGTGCCAGCAGTAACCTCGCGGGGGGGCGGGAGACCCAGTACTTC	CASSNLAGGRETQYF
TRBJ2-5	once	.	TRBV13	14	TGTGCCAGCAGCCCAGCCACGGAGTTCGAGACCCAGTACTTC	CASSPATEFETQYF
TRBJ2-7	.	TRBD1	TRBV29-1	13	TGCAGCGTTGCTCAGGGGGCCTTATACGAGCAGTACTTC	CSVAQGALYEQYF
TRBJ2-1	.	.	TRBV9	14	TGTGCCAGCAGCCCCCTAGGGAGGTCGGATGAGCAGTTCTTC	CASSPLGRSDEQFF
TRBJ1-5	.	TRBD1	TRBV19	12	TGTGCCAGTCGGGACAGTAATCAGCCCCAGCATTTT	CASRDSNQPQHF
TRBJ2-3	medium-sized	TRBD1	TRBV6-1	14	TGTGCCAGCCCGGGACAGGGTGAGACAGATACGCAGTATTTT	CASPGQGETDTQYF
TRBJ1-2	.	TRBD1	TRBV7-6	14	TGTGCCAGCAGCCCCGGCGGAGGGGGCGATGGCTACACCTTC	CASSPGGGGDGYTF
TRBJ1-5	.	.	TRBV2	13	TGTGCCAGCAGTGAACGGGGGGTTCAGCCCCAGCATTTT	CASSERGVQPQHF
TRBJ1-1	.	.	TRBV19	15	TGTGCCAGTTACAGGAAACGCCGGACGAACACTGAAGCTTTCTTT	CASYRKRRTNTEAFF
TRBJ2-1	.	TRBD2	TRBV7-6	15	TGTGCCAGCAGCCCTAGCGGGGGGGCTTACAATGAGCAGTTCTTC	CASSPSGGAYNEQFF
TRBJ1-1	.	.	TRBV5-4	12	TGTGCCAGCAGCCTCTCCCGGACTGAAGCTTTCTTT	CASSLSRTEAFF
TRBJ2-3	.	TRBD1	TRBV5-1	15	TGCGCCAGCAGCCCGACAGGGGGCTACACAGATACGCAGTATTTT	CASSPTGGYTDTQYF
TRBJ2-1	.	TRBD2	TRBV11-2	15	TGTGCCAGCAGCCCGCTAGCGGGGCTCTACAATGAGCAGTTCTTC	CASSPLAGLYNEQFF
TRBJ2-7	.	TRBD1	TRBV28	15	TGTGCCAGCAGTTTGGGGGACAGGGGGCCAAGCGAGCAGTACTTC	CASSLGDRGPSEQYF
TRBJ2-1	.	.	TRBV19	12	TGTGCCAGTAGGGACTTCTACAATGAGCAGTTCTTC	CASRDFYNEQFF
TRBJ2-5	.	TRBD2	TRBV19	13	TGTGCCAGTGGACTAGCGGTACAAGAGACCCAGTACTTC	CASGLAVQETQYF
TRBJ2-3	.	.	TRBV27	13	TGTGCCAGCTATAGGGGTCACGCAGATACGCAGTATTTT	CASYRGHADTQYF
TRBJ1-3	.	.	TRBV29-1	13	TGCAGCGTTGCCATAGACACCCAAACCACCATATATTTT	CSVAIDTQTTIYF
TRBJ2-1	.	.	TRBV27	17	TGTGCCAGCAGTTTAATGAGAGACATTCTTCGTTACAATGAGCAGTTCTTC	CASSLMRDILRYNEQFF
TRBJ2-4	.	.	TRBV5-6	16	TGTGCCAGCAGCGAGCTGGGGGGGGGCGGGGAAAACATTCAGTACTTC	CASSELGGGGENIQYF
TRBJ2-7	.	TRBD2	TRBV9	14	TGTGCCAGCAGCGCCAGCGGGGGTAACTACGAGCAGTACTTC	CASSASGGNYEQYF
TRBJ2-1	once	.	TRBV6-1	15	TGTGCCAGCAGGTGGCCCGGGAGAAAGTACAATGAGCAGTTCTTC	CASRWPGRKYNEQFF
TRBJ2-5	once	TRBD2	TRBV5-1	16	TGCGCCAGCAGCTTGCGGAGCGGGGGGGCCAGGGAGACCCAGTACTTC	CASSLRSGGARETQYF
TRBJ2-7	.	.	TRBV6-5	14	TGTGCCAGCAGTTACTCGAGCGGGTCCTACGAGCAGTACTTC	CASSYSSGSYEQYF
TRBJ1-2	.	TRBD1	TRBV30	14	TGTGCCTGGAGTGTACAGGGGTATACAGGGGGCTACACCTTC	CAWSVQGYTGGYTF
TRBJ2-3	.	TRBD2	TRBV18	14	TGTGCCAGCTCTCCCCGGGGGGTCTCAGATACGCAGTATTTT	CASSPRGVSDTQYF
TRBJ1-1	.	TRBD1	TRBV5-1	13	TGCGCCAGCAGCTTGGGACAGGGGGACGAAGCTTTCTTT	CASSLGQGDEAFF
TRBJ1-1	.	.	TRBV5-1	13	TGCGCCAGCAGCTTGGACACGAACACTGAAGCTTTCTTT	CASSLDTNTEAFF
TRBJ2-2	once	.	TRBV7-6	16	TGTGCCAGCAGCCGTCAGCGGGTAGGGAACACCGGGGAGCTGTTTTTT	CASSRQRVGNTGELFF
TRBJ1-2	.	.	TRBV6-1	13	TGTGCCAGCAGTGATATGGGGGGAAATGGCTACACCTTC	CASSDMGGNGYTF
TRBJ1-5	.	TRBD1	TRBV25-1	12	TGTGCCAGCAGCACAGGGGAAGAGCCCCAGCATTTT	CASSTGEEPQHF
TRBJ2-2	.	TRBD2	TRBV7-9	17	TGTGCCAGCAGCGCCACTAGCGGGAGGACGTACACCGGGGAGCTGTTTTTT	CASSATSGRTYTGELFF
TRBJ2-2	.	TRBD1	TRBV7-2	14	TGTGCCAGCAGCCCCACAGGGGTCACCGGGGAGCTGTTTTTT	CASSPTGVTGELFF
TRBJ1-6	.	.	TRBV4-2	13	TGTGCCAGCGGGAGGCAGCCAAATTCACCCCTCCACTTT	CASGRQPNSPLHF
TRBJ1-1	.	TRBD1	TRBV5-1	15	TGCGCCAGCAGCCCCGGGGGGACAGGGAATCCTGAAGCTTTCTTT	CASSPGGTGNPEAFF